One sample yielded the 28 T cell receptor beta chains listed below, sequenced in a study of PD-1 blockade in classical Hodgkin lymphoma. The repertoire was sequenced with immunoSEQ multiplex PCR; TCRdb's copy has only in-frame clones and lacks some. The data contain around 31,000 clones, approximately 70% of them singletons. In every patient, relapse followed autologous stem cell transplantation, while exposure to brentuximab vedotin differed. The input for sequencing was peripheral blood mononuclear cells (PBMCs), taken before the second cycle of nivolumab. The source of these receptors is a human donor with classical Hodgkin lymphoma.

The chain links TRBV19 to TRBJ2-7; D possibly corresponds to TRBD2 (5 bases). CDR1 and CDR2 from the germline V gene are LNHDA and SQIVND (reference sequence). Trimming removed 1 base at V and 6 bases at J, with 13 bases between. The CDR3 is 14 residues long. This CDR3 reads CASSIGRGIGEQYF. The CDR3 DNA follows: TGTGCCAGTAGTATAGGCCGGGGTATCGGCGAGCAGTACTTC.

The chain uses TRBV5-1 and TRBJ1-1; D is possibly TRBD1 (6 bases). There are 17 residues in the CDR3. V lost 4 bases, J lost 0 bases, and 19 bases lay in between. Looked up from germline, CDR1 is SGHRS and CDR2 is YFSETQ. The DNA for the CDR3 is TGCGCCAGCAGCCTGCGAATGACGGACAGTTTGAACACTGAAGCTTTCTTT. It codes for CASSLRMTDSLNTEAFF.

The genes are TRBV28 and TRBJ1-1; D remains ambiguous. The length of the CDR3 is 13 residues. Trimming shortened V by 5 bases and J by 1 base, and 8 bases separated the two germline ends. Germline loops: CDR1 MDHEN, CDR2 SYDVKM. This chain's CDR3 is CASSTTRNTEAFF. The DNA for the CDR3 is TGTGCCAGCAGTACCACCCGGAACACTGAAGCTTTCTTT.

This clone was found a few times. Other DNA sequences in the sample encode the same CDR3. The chain combines TRBV7-2 with TRBJ1-2, with unresolved D. The length of the CDR3 is 12 residues. Germline values: CDR1 SGHTA, CDR2 FQGNSA. V lost 5 bases, J lost 5 bases, and 9 bases lay in between. The CDR3 DNA sequence: TGTGCCAGCAGCACACAGTTGTATGGCTACACCTTC. Translation gives CASSTQLYGYTF. Combining the CDR3 with reference TRBV7-2 and TRBJ1-2 gives the whole variable domain GAGVSQSPSNKVTEKGKDVELRCDPISGHTALYWYRQSLGQGLEFLIYFQGNSAPDKSGLPSDRFSAERTGGSVSTLTIQRTQQEDSAVYLCASSTQLYGYTFGSGTRLTVV.

This chain uses TRBV6-1 with TRBJ2-3; 8 bases line up with TRBD2. Trimming removed 1 base from V and 4 bases from J; junction bases left unmatched: 7. CDR1 and CDR2 (germline): MNHNS, SASEGT. This CDR3 has 16 residues. CDR3 in amino acids: CASSEGVGGAADTQYF. In DNA form, the CDR3 reads TGTGCCAGCAGTGAAGGTGTCGGGGGGGCCGCAGATACGCAGTATTTT.

DNA for the CDR3: TGTGCCAGCAGCTTGACAGGCTCTGGAAACACCATATATTTT. As protein: CASSLTGSGNTIYF. The chain recombines TRBV7-8 with TRBJ1-3, with TRBD1 as a possible D gene (6 bases). This CDR3 spans 14 amino acids. The V end was cut by 3 bases, the J end by 0 bases, with 6 bases between. Germline CDR1 reads SGHVS; CDR2 reads FQNEAQ.

The chain carries TRBV28 and TRBJ1-1; 7 bases map to TRBD1. The V gene's germline CDR1 is MDHEN and CDR2 SYDVKM. CDR3 length: 15 amino acids. With 6 bases clipped from V and 3 bases from J, the junction kept 10 bases outside the gene matches. The CDR3 sequence: CASRPTGVRDTEAFF. CDR3 coding DNA: TGTGCCAGCAGACCTACAGGGGTTAGGGACACTGAAGCTTTCTTT.

This chain links TRBV18 with TRBJ1-1; tentatively, D is TRBD1 (5 bases). The CDR3 has 15 residues. V dropped 3 bases and J dropped 4 bases, with 15 bases sitting between them. Per the germline V gene, CDR1 is KGHSH and CDR2 is LQKENI. The CDR3 DNA reads TGTGCCAGCTCACCCTCCGGGTCCCAGGGCACTGAAGCTTTCTTT. It yields the protein CASSPSGSQGTEAFF.

The table lists this clone with a count of one. V usage is TRBV5-1 and J usage is TRBJ2-2; no firm D call. CDR3 length equals 15 residues. Germline V gene lookup returns CDR1 SGHRS and CDR2 YFSETQ. The V and J ends lost 0 bases and 4 bases respectively, with 10 bases between them. CDR3 loop: CASSLDQVSTGELFF. In DNA, the CDR3 is TGCGCCAGCAGCTTGGACCAGGTCTCCACCGGGGAGCTGTTTTTT.

This clone has just a few counts. The genes are TRBV6-5 and TRBJ1-2, with 8 bases aligning to TRBD1. With 6 bases clipped from V and 4 bases from J, the junction kept 7 bases outside the gene matches. CDR3 size: 14 residues. Germline assignment: CDR1 MNHEY and CDR2 SVGAGI. The CDR3 reads CASRTGGQGYGYTF. The CDR3 DNA reads TGTGCCAGCAGGACAGGAGGACAGGGCTATGGCTACACCTTC.

This chain links TRBV6-6 with TRBJ2-3; the D gene is possibly TRBD1 (5 bases). Germline V gene lookup returns CDR1 MNHNY and CDR2 SVGAGI (reference sequence). The CDR3 is made up of 12 amino acids. The V and J ends lost 6 bases and 7 bases respectively, with 11 bases between them. Here the CDR3 reads CASRPQGYTQYF. CDR3 DNA: TGTGCCAGCAGGCCCCAGGGATATACGCAGTATTTT.

J is TRBJ2-7 and V is TRBV5-5; D remains unclear. Germline CDR1 is SGHKS and CDR2 is YYEKEE (reference sequence). The V and J ends lost 1 base and 1 base respectively, with 15 bases between them. The CDR3 sequence is 16 residues long. The CDR3 loop reads CASSLYRVSGSYEQYF. DNA for the CDR3: TGTGCCAGCAGCTTGTATAGGGTCTCCGGGTCCTACGAGCAGTACTTC. Full variable domain (remainder filled in from reference TRBV5-5 and TRBJ2-7): DAGVTQSPTHLIKTRGQQVTLRCSPISGHKSVSWYQQVLGQGPQFIFQYYEKEERGRGNFPDRFSARQFPNYSSELNVNALLLGDSALYLCASSLYRVSGSYEQYFGPGTRLTVT.

The V call is TRBV30, the J call TRBJ2-5; D is uncertain. V was clipped by 0 bases and J by 8 bases, with 22 bases between them. The CDR3 has 16 residues. CDR1 is GTSNPN and CDR2 is SVGIG in the germline V gene (reference sequence). In DNA, the CDR3 is TGTGCCTGGAGTGTAATTTTAGGGATAGCAGATAATACCCAGTACTTC. This translates into CAWSVILGIADNTQYF.

This chain joins TRBV13 and TRBJ2-3, with D possibly being TRBD1 or TRBD2 (6 bases each). Germline CDR1 PRHDT, CDR2 FYEKMQ (reference sequence). V dropped 5 bases and J dropped 3 bases, with 9 bases sitting between them. The CDR3 is 13 residues long. CDR3: CASSGGGTDTQYF. In DNA form, the CDR3 reads TGTGCCAGCAGCGGAGGGGGGACAGATACGCAGTATTTT.

The CDR3 sequence is CASTQGGGGYTF. As DNA, the CDR3 is TGTGCCAGCACCCAAGGAGGAGGTGGCTACACCTTC. The gene calls are TRBV2 and TRBJ1-2; D is unclear. Trimming cost V 7 bases and J 7 bases, with 13 bases left between them. Germline V gene sequence: CDR1 SNHLY, CDR2 FYNNEI. There are 12 residues in the CDR3.

This chain links TRBV23-1 with TRBJ2-7; D is unclear. TRBV23-1 is placed among ORFs of uncertain function. The ends were cut back, 2 bases at V and 3 bases at J, with 11 bases in the middle. The CDR3 runs to 14 residues. In nucleotides, the CDR3 is TGCGCCAGCAGTCAACAGGAACCGCGCTACGAGCAGTACTTC. This encodes CASSQQEPRYEQYF.

This clone was seen only once. V is TRBV5-1 and J is TRBJ2-5; a possible D gene is TRBD1 (6 bases). CDR1 is SGHRS, CDR2 YFSETQ, per germline. Trimming left V 4 bases short and J 5 bases short, with 18 bases between. CDR3 length: 15 amino acids. The CDR3 bases are TGCGCCAGCAGCCCCCGGTTGGGGGCGCGGGAGACCCAGTACTTC. It translates to CASSPRLGARETQYF.

This chain links TRBV19 with TRBJ2-7; tentatively, D is TRBD2 (5 bases). This CDR3 contains 14 residues. The germline gives CDR1 LNHDA, CDR2 SQIVND (reference sequence). Trimming removed 5 bases at V and 1 base at J, with 12 bases between. The CDR3 DNA sequence: TGTGCCAGTAGTCCCAGGCCGGGATCCTACGAGCAGTACTTC. It encodes CASSPRPGSYEQYF.

The sample holds a few counts of this clone. The rearrangement uses TRBV29-1 and TRBJ1-1; D is undetermined. The V and J ends lost 0 bases and 11 bases respectively, with 13 bases between them. The CDR3 has 12 amino acids. Germline V lookup: CDR1 SQVTM, CDR2 ANQGSEA. The CDR3 loop reads CSVEDDWGGAFF. CDR3 DNA sequence: TGCAGCGTTGAAGATGATTGGGGTGGGGCTTTCTTT.

This clone occurred once. The gene calls are TRBV27 and TRBJ1-6; D not resolved. The CDR3 loop spans 16 amino acids. With 5 bases removed from V and 0 bases from J, the gap between germline ends came to 11 bases. Germline lookup yields CDR1 MNHEY and CDR2 SMNVEV (reference sequence). CDR3 in amino acids: CASSLVLSSYNSPLHF. The CDR3 DNA sequence: TGTGCCAGCAGTCTGGTACTGAGCTCCTATAATTCACCCCTCCACTTT.

The rearrangement uses TRBV5-4 and TRBJ2-7; D possibly corresponds to TRBD1 (7 bases). Trimming removed 4 bases from V and 3 bases from J, with 14 bases in between. The germline V gene has CDR1 SGHNT and CDR2 YYREEE (reference sequence). The CDR3 is made up of 14 amino acids. The CDR3 sequence: CASSRGTANYEQYF. The CDR3 coding sequence is TGTGCCAGCAGCCGCGGGACAGCGAACTACGAGCAGTACTTC.

This chain connects TRBV7-2 to TRBJ2-5; tentatively, D is TRBD2 (5 bases). Trimming removed 2 bases at V and 1 base at J, with 11 bases between. The V gene's germline CDR1 is SGHTA and CDR2 FQGNSA. This CDR3 comprises 15 residues. CDR3 amino acids: CASSLQSGLQETQYF. As DNA, the CDR3 is TGTGCCAGCAGCTTACAAAGCGGTCTCCAAGAGACCCAGTACTTC.

This clone came up a few times. This sequence joins TRBV19 and TRBJ1-5; D is uncertain. Germline V lookup: CDR1 LNHDA, CDR2 SQIVND (reference sequence). Trimming pared 0 bases from V and 3 bases from J, leaving 12 bases between. This CDR3 is 16 amino acids long. The CDR3 bases are TGTGCCAGTAGTATAGACCGGAGTAAGGTCAATCAGCCCCAGCATTTT. Its protein is CASSIDRSKVNQPQHF. Filled out from reference TRBV19 and TRBJ1-5, the complete variable domain reads DGGITQSPKYLFRKEGQNVTLSCEQNLNHDAMYWYRQDPGQGLRLIYYSQIVNDFQKGDIAEGYSVSREKKESFPLTVTSAQKNPTAFYLCASSIDRSKVNQPQHFGDGTRLSIL.

This chain links TRBV2 with TRBJ2-4; 9 bases fit TRBD2. V trimming: 7 bases; J trimming: 10 bases; junction bases outside the gene matches: 20. The CDR3 has 17 residues. CDR1 is SNHLY and CDR2 is FYNNEI in the germline V gene. CDR3 sequence reads: CASIRSSGRPQVGIQYF. The CDR3 DNA reads as TGTGCCAGCATTCGGAGTAGCGGGAGACCCCAGGTCGGGATTCAGTACTTC. The whole variable domain, remainder taken from reference TRBV2 and TRBJ2-4, is EPEVTQTPSHQVTQMGQEVILRCVPISNHLYFYWYRQILGQKVEFLVSFYNNEISEKSEIFDDQFSVERPDGSNFTLKIRSTKLEDSAMYFCASIRSSGRPQVGIQYFGAGTRLSVL.

This clone is labeled as medium-sized. The J gene is TRBJ2-5, the V gene TRBV9; 11 nucleotides match TRBD2. The CDR3 extends over 18 amino acids. V was pared by 3 bases and J by 2 bases, with 12 bases of the junction left unmatched. The V gene's germline CDR1 is SGDLS and CDR2 YYNGEE. The CDR3 loop reads CASSGSLTSGERQETQYF. As DNA, the CDR3 is TGTGCCAGCAGCGGGTCCCTGACTAGCGGGGAGAGACAAGAGACCCAGTACTTC.

This clone was counted a single time. The chain is built from TRBV4-3 and TRBJ1-4, with 8 bases matching TRBD1. Germline V CDR1 and CDR2: LGHNA, YSLEER. Trimming took 0 bases from V and 8 from J; bases not matched to a gene: 5. The CDR3 runs 15 residues. CDR3 sequence reads: CASSQDGTGPEKLFF. Written as DNA, the CDR3 is TGCGCCAGCAGCCAAGATGGGACAGGCCCAGAAAAACTGTTTTTT.

The chain has TRBV4-3 and TRBJ1-5; D is unclear. The V and J ends lost 4 bases and 1 base respectively, with 14 bases between them. The CDR3 loop spans 16 amino acids. The V gene's germline CDR1 is LGHNA and CDR2 YSLEER. The CDR3 region is CASSPEVGASNQPQHF. The DNA for the CDR3 is TGCGCCAGCAGCCCCGAGGTGGGAGCCAGCAATCAGCCCCAGCATTTT.

The chain combines TRBV7-2 with TRBJ1-2; D may be TRBD1 (5 bases). This CDR3 region has 13 residues. Trimming shortened V by 5 bases and J by 2 bases, and 9 bases separated the two germline ends. The germline V gene has CDR1 SGHTA and CDR2 FQGNSA. The CDR3, as DNA: TGTGCCAGCAGCCAACGGGGGAACTATGGCTACACCTTC. The encoded protein is CASSQRGNYGYTF.